The 5 T cell receptor beta chains presented below share a single source sample, sequenced in a study of blood T cell repertoires in COVID-19 (dated by TCRdb to 2018 to 2020). Library preparation was by the immunoSEQ multiplex PCR assay. TCRdb obtained this table from immuneACCESS and retained in-frame rearrangements with V and J assigned. These tables miss some clones; where compared with another copy, unresolved V genes account for less than half of the shortfall, and the remainder is unexplained. Here the sample has 120,000 to 150,000 clones; 81% occur a single time. The ten largest account for 7.5% to 9.5% of the sample. The sample was peripheral blood. Source of these receptors: a human donor with acute or convalescent COVID-19. The donor label of this sample is uncertain.

In its sample, this clone was seen once. The J gene is TRBJ1-2, the V gene TRBV24-1; 7 bases are shared with TRBD1. Germline lookup yields CDR1 KGHDR and CDR2 SFDVKD. V gave up 2 bases and J gave up 4 bases; unmatched junction bases: 3. The CDR3 length is 14 residues. The CDR3 region is CATSDSQGVYGYTF. CDR3 nucleotide sequence: TGTGCCACCAGTGATTCCCAGGGGGTCTATGGCTACACCTTC.

The chain uses TRBV7-3 and TRBJ1-2, with D possibly matching TRBD1 (6 bases). The CDR3 is 15 amino acids. V was shortened by 1 base and J by 2 bases, with 11 bases between the two germline ends. From germline, CDR1 is SGHTA and CDR2 FQGTGA. CDR3 loop: CASSLSDRLNYGYTF. CDR3 DNA: TGTGCCAGCAGCTTAAGCGACAGGCTCAACTATGGCTACACCTTC.

This rearrangement joins TRBV24-1 to TRBJ2-1; TRBD2 agrees at 11 bases. This CDR3 spans 18 amino acids. Trimming cost V 6 bases and J 7 bases; bases outside gene matches: 16. Looked up from germline, CDR1 is KGHDR and CDR2 is SFDVKD. The CDR3 region is CATSNSGGAWAHRNEQFF. In DNA form, the CDR3 reads TGTGCCACCAGTAATAGCGGGGGGGCCTGGGCTCACCGGAATGAGCAGTTCTTC.

The J gene is TRBJ1-2, the V gene TRBV18; TRBD1 matches 11 bases. Germline V lookup: CDR1 KGHSH, CDR2 LQKENI. V lost 4 bases, J lost 4 bases, and 8 bases stayed unmatched. The CDR3 totals 16 residues. The CDR3 sequence is CASSLGQGAVGYGYTF. The CDR3 nucleotides read TGTGCCAGCTCACTCGGACAGGGGGCAGTAGGCTATGGCTACACCTTC.

This clone has just one count. V gene TRBV6-5 combines with J gene TRBJ1-2, with 9 bases that match TRBD1. This CDR3 has 13 residues. After removal of 5 bases from V and 6 bases from J, the junction contained 4 bases not matched to a gene. CDR1 is MNHEY, CDR2 SVGAGI, per germline. CDR3 DNA sequence: TGTGCCAGCAGTAGGGACAGGGATCATGGCTACACCTTC. The encoded protein is CASSRDRDHGYTF.